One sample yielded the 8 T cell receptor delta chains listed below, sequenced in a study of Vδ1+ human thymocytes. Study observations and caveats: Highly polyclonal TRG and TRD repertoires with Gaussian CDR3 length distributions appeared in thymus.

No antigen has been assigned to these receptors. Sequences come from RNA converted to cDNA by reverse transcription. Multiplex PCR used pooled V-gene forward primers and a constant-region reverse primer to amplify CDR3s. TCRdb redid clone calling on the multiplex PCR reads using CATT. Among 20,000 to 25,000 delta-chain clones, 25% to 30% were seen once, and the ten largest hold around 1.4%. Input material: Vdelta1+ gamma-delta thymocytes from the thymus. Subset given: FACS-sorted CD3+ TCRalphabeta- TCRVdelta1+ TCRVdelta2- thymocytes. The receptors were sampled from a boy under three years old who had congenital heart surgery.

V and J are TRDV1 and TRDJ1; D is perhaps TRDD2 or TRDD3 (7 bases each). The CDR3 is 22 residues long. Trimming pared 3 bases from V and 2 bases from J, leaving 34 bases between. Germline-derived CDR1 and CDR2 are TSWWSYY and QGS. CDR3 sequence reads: CALGDAAFLQNRWGPPTDKLIF. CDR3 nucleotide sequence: TGTGCTCTTGGGGACGCGGCCTTCCTCCAAAATCGCTGGGGGCCGCCGACCGATAAACTCATCTTT.

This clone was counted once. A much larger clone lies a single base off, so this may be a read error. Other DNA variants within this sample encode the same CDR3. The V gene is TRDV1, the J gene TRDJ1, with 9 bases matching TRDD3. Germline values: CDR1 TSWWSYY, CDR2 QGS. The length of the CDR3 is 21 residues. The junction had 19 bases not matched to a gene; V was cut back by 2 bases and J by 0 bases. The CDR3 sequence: CALGESVLGHWGTSYTDKLIF. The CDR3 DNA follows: TGTGCTCTTGGGGAATCCGTTCTTGGTCACTGGGGGACCTCGTACACCGATAAACTCATCTTT.

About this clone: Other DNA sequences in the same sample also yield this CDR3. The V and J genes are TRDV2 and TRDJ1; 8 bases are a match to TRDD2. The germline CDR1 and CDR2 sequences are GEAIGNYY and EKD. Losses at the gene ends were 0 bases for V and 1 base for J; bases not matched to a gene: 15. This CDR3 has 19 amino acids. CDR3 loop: CACDTLFLRGTTGTDKLIF. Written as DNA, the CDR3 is TGTGCCTGTGACACCCTCTTCCTACGGGGGACAACGGGCACCGATAAACTCATCTTT.

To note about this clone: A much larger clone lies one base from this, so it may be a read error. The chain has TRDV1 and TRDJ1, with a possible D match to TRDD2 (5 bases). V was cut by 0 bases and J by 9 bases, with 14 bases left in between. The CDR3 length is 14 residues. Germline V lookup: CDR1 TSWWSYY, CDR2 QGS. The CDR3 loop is CALGELGPRQQLIF. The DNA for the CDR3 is TGTGCTCTTGGGGAACTCGGTCCTAGGCAGCAACTCATCTTT.

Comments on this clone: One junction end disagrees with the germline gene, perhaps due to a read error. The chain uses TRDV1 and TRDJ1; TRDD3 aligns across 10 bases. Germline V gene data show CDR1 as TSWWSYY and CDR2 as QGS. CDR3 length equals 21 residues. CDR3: CALGELGPPYWGIPYTDKHIF. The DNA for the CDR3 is TGTGCTCTTGGGGAACTGGGCCCCCCCTACTGGGGGATTCCGTACACCGATAAACACATCTTT.

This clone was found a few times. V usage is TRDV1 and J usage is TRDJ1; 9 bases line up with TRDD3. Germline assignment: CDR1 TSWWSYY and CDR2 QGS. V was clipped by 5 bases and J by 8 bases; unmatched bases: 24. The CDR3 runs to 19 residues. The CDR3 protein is CALGPHKSHPLLGEKKLIF. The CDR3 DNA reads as TGTGCTCTTGGGCCCCATAAATCCCATCCCCTACTGGGGGAGAAAAAACTCATCTTT.

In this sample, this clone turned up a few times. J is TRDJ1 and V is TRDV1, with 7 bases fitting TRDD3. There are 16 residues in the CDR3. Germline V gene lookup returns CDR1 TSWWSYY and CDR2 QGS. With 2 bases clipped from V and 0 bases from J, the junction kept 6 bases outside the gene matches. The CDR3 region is CALGEELGTHTDKLIF. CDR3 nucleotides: TGTGCTCTTGGGGAAGAACTGGGGACCCACACCGATAAACTCATCTTT.

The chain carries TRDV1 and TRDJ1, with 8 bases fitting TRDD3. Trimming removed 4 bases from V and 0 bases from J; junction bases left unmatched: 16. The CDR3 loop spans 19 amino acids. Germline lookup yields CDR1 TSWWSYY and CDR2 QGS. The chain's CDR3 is CALGVFSRLGIRYTDKLIF. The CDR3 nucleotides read TGTGCTCTTGGGGTATTTTCCCGCCTCGGGATACGCTACACCGATAAACTCATCTTT.